These 24 T cell receptor beta chains were sequenced from one sample in a study of blood T cell repertoires in COVID-19. Using immunoSEQ multiplex PCR, the repertoire was profiled, and TCRdb retains in-frame clones only, with some absent. The sample comprises a few hundred thousand clones, approximately 90% of which are singletons, and roughly 4.1% rests with the top ten. Sample: peripheral blood. The receptor source for this set is a man aged 45-65 years with acute or convalescent COVID-19.

This chain uses TRBV19 with TRBJ2-1; D gene unclear. This CDR3 region has 15 residues. In germline, CDR1 is LNHDA, CDR2 SQIVND (reference sequence). The ends were cut back, 1 base at V and 8 bases at J, with 15 bases in the middle. The CDR3 loop reads CASSIAWIEADEQFF. The DNA for the CDR3 is TGTGCCAGTAGTATAGCCTGGATAGAGGCGGATGAGCAGTTCTTC.

The V and J genes are TRBV7-2 and TRBJ1-2; D remains unclear. Germline CDR1 reads SGHTA; CDR2 reads FQGNSA. Trimming shortened V by 5 bases and J by 4 bases, and 14 bases separated the two germline ends. There are 14 residues in the CDR3. The CDR3 sequence is CASSPLGAGYGYTF. The DNA of the CDR3 is TGTGCCAGCAGCCCTCTGGGCGCTGGCTATGGCTACACCTTC.

The rearrangement joins TRBV7-9 to TRBJ2-7; TRBD1 aligns across 7 bases. The J segment lost 2 bases and the V segment lost 0 bases, leaving 7 bases of the junction unmatched. CDR3 length: 16 amino acids. Germline CDR1 SEHNR, CDR2 FQNEAQ (reference sequence). The CDR3 sequence: CASSLAPGDSPYEQYF. For the CDR3, the DNA is TGTGCCAGCAGCTTAGCGCCAGGGGACAGTCCCTACGAGCAGTACTTC.

This chain joins TRBV6-5 and TRBJ2-6; D might be TRBD2 (5 bases). Germline lookup yields CDR1 MNHEY and CDR2 SVGAGI. The CDR3 is made up of 16 amino acids. The V and J ends lost 4 bases and 0 bases respectively, with 10 bases between them. The DNA for the CDR3 is TGTGCCAGCAGTTTCATCGGGGACTCTGGGGCCAACGTCCTGACTTTC. Protein product: CASSFIGDSGANVLTF.

The rearrangement links TRBV18 to TRBJ2-1; 10 positions agree with TRBD2. The CDR3 length is 15 residues. The V gene end was trimmed by 0 bases and the J gene end by 9 bases; junction bases not matched to a gene: 5. Germline CDR1 KGHSH, CDR2 LQKENI. The chain's CDR3 is CASSPPQRGGAEQFF. The CDR3 DNA reads TGTGCCAGCTCACCACCGCAGCGGGGGGGCGCTGAGCAGTTCTTC.

This CDR3 reads CASGVGQGYEQYF. DNA for the CDR3: TGTGCTAGTGGCGTCGGACAGGGCTACGAGCAGTACTTC. The J gene is TRBJ2-7, the V gene TRBV12-5, with 8 bases identical to TRBD1. Germline V lookup: CDR1 LGHNT, CDR2 FRNRAP. This CDR3 comprises 13 residues. With 6 bases clipped from V and 3 bases from J, the junction kept 4 bases outside the gene matches.

CDR3 region: CASSRSSGGRNEQFF. CDR3 bases: TGTGCCAGTAGTAGATCTAGCGGGGGGAGGAATGAGCAGTTCTTC. V is TRBV19 and J is TRBJ2-1; 11 positions match TRBD2. Germline CDR1 is LNHDA and CDR2 is SQIVND (reference sequence). V was pared by 4 bases and J by 7 bases, with 6 bases of the junction left unmatched. The CDR3 is 15 amino acids.

This clone was seen once. The V gene is TRBV19, the J gene TRBJ2-7; D remains ambiguous. The CDR3 spans 16 residues. The germline V and J ends were trimmed by 3 bases and 3 bases, with 18 bases remaining between them. CDR1 and CDR2 (germline): LNHDA, SQIVND (reference sequence). CDR3 nucleotide sequence: TGTGCCAGTAGTATGGGCTCAGGTACCGGCATCTACGAGCAGTACTTC. Protein sequence: CASSMGSGTGIYEQYF. The entire variable domain, with the rest obtained from reference TRBV19 and TRBJ2-7, is as follows: DGGITQSPKYLFRKEGQNVTLSCEQNLNHDAMYWYRQDPGQGLRLIYYSQIVNDFQKGDIAEGYSVSREKKESFPLTVTSAQKNPTAFYLCASSMGSGTGIYEQYFGPGTRLTVT.

This chain joins TRBV2 and TRBJ1-2; 9 nucleotides line up with TRBD1. This CDR3 comprises 13 residues. The J segment lost 5 bases and the V segment lost 6 bases, leaving 4 bases of the junction unmatched. Germline CDR1 is SNHLY and CDR2 is FYNNEI. DNA for the CDR3: TGTGCCAGCAGAGGACAGGGGTGGTATGGCTACACCTTC. It translates to CASRGQGWYGYTF.

The chain has TRBV7-9 and TRBJ1-1; D is unresolved. The CDR3 contains 14 residues. Germline values: CDR1 SEHNR, CDR2 FQNEAQ (reference sequence). V was shortened by 4 bases and J by 2 bases, with 11 bases between the two germline ends. CDR3 protein: CASSSYGRNTEAFF. CDR3 bases: TGTGCCAGCAGCTCATACGGGAGAAACACTGAAGCTTTCTTT.

This clone showed up just a few times. The CDR3 sequence: CASSYSRPGGDEKLFF. DNA of the CDR3: TGTGCCAGCAGTTACTCGAGGCCGGGAGGGGATGAAAAACTGTTTTTT. V and J are TRBV6-6 and TRBJ1-4; possible D gene TRBD1, 5 bases. This CDR3 is built from 16 residues. V was trimmed by 0 bases and J by 6 bases, leaving 14 bases between them. Germline CDR1 reads MNHNY; CDR2 reads SVGAGI (reference sequence).

The J gene is TRBJ1-5, the V gene TRBV5-8, with 11 positions matching TRBD1. Per the germline V gene, CDR1 is SGHTS and CDR2 is YDEGEE. The CDR3 covers 14 residues. The V gene end was trimmed by 3 bases and the J gene end by 7 bases; junction bases not matched to a gene: 3. The CDR3 nucleotides read TGTGCCAGCAGCTCGGACAGGGGGCGACAGCCCCAGCATTTT. Encoded protein: CASSSDRGRQPQHF.

V is TRBV2 and J is TRBJ1-5, with 7 bases identical to TRBD1. Trimming removed 6 bases from V and 2 bases from J; junction bases left unmatched: 10. The CDR3 consists of 16 residues. Germline-derived CDR1 and CDR2 are SNHLY and FYNNEI. CDR3 sequence: CASRRDSRIGNQPQHF. For the CDR3, the DNA is TGTGCCAGCAGGCGGGACAGCCGGATCGGCAATCAGCCCCAGCATTTT.

This CDR3 is CASSLGYEGAADTQYF. The CDR3 nucleotides read TGTGCCAGCAGCTTAGGATATGAGGGGGCGGCAGATACGCAGTATTTT. The rearrangement uses TRBV7-6 and TRBJ2-3; 7 bases are a match to TRBD1. CDR3 length: 16 amino acids. Germline V lookup: CDR1 SGHVS, CDR2 FNYEAQ. With V trimmed by 1 base and J by 4 bases, 8 bases remained unmatched. Combining the CDR3 with reference TRBV7-6 and TRBJ2-3 gives the whole variable domain GAGVSQSPRYKVTKRGQDVALRCDPISGHVSLYWYRQALGQGPEFLTYFNYEAQQDKSGLPNDRFSAERPEGSISTLTIQRTEQRDSAMYRCASSLGYEGAADTQYFGPGTRLTVL.

V gene TRBV10-3 combines with J gene TRBJ1-2; D might be TRBD1 (6 bases). Germline CDR1 and CDR2: ENHRY and SYGVKD. V dropped 1 base and J dropped 6 bases, with 12 bases sitting between them. This CDR3 spans 14 amino acids. This chain's CDR3 is CAISEFAGVDGYTF. CDR3 bases: TGTGCCATCAGTGAGTTCGCAGGGGTAGATGGCTACACCTTC.

The rearrangement uses TRBV27 and TRBJ1-2, with 8 bases that match TRBD1. The CDR3 covers 15 residues. Per the germline V gene, CDR1 is MNHEY and CDR2 is SMNVEV (reference sequence). The junction had 7 bases not matched to a gene; V was cut back by 0 bases and J by 7 bases. Written as DNA, the CDR3 is TGTGCCAGCAGTTTATCGGGCAGGGGGCTTTTTGGCTACACCTTC. Translated, it gives CASSLSGRGLFGYTF.

Regarding this clone: The same CDR3 is also encoded by other DNA sequences in this sample. The CDR3 region is CASSLSRETQYF. In nucleotides, the CDR3 is TGTGCCAGCAGCTTGTCGAGAGAGACCCAGTACTTC. V gene TRBV5-6 combines with J gene TRBJ2-5; no firm D call. CDR3 size: 12 residues. From germline, CDR1 is SGHDT and CDR2 YYEEEE. The V end was cut by 1 base, the J end by 4 bases, with 5 bases between.

The chain employs TRBV3-1 (or the pseudogene TRBV3-2) and TRBJ1-1; D perhaps matches TRBD1 (6 bases). Germline V gene data show CDR1 as LGHDT and CDR2 as YNNKEL (reference sequence). Trimming took 2 bases from V and 4 from J, leaving 14 bases between them. CDR3 length: 15 amino acids. CDR3 sequence reads: CASSQTTGLGTEAFF. For the CDR3, the DNA is TGTGCCAGCAGCCAAACCACAGGGTTGGGCACTGAAGCTTTCTTT.

The chain is built from TRBV4-2 and TRBJ1-2; TRBD1 matches at 8 bases. From germline, CDR1 is LGHNA and CDR2 YNFKEQ. After removal of 2 bases from V and 7 bases from J, the junction contained 21 bases not matched to a gene. This CDR3 is 19 amino acids long. CDR3 in DNA: TGTGCCAGCAGCCAACGTCAGGGGGCGCAAAGGACCCCGGGGATTGGCTACACCTTC. This encodes CASSQRQGAQRTPGIGYTF.

The V and J genes are TRBV7-2 and TRBJ1-1; 8 nucleotides match TRBD1. The CDR3 has 18 amino acids. From germline, CDR1 is SGHTA and CDR2 FQGNSA. Trimming took 5 bases from V and 1 from J; bases not matched to a gene: 15. For the CDR3, the DNA is TGTGCCAGCAGCGCACACAGGGGGTACCGACACTGGAACACTGAAGCTTTCTTT. Translating gives CASSAHRGYRHWNTEAFF. The full variable domain, its missing parts supplied by reference TRBV7-2 and TRBJ1-1, is GAGVSQSPSNKVTEKGKDVELRCDPISGHTALYWYRQSLGQGLEFLIYFQGNSAPDKSGLPSDRFSAERTGGSVSTLTIQRTQQEDSAVYLCASSAHRGYRHWNTEAFFGQGTRLTVV.

This sequence joins TRBV19 and TRBJ1-2, with TRBD1 identical over 8 bases. V lost 6 bases and J lost 4; bases outside the gene matches: 10. The CDR3 covers 15 residues. The germline V gene has CDR1 LNHDA and CDR2 SQIVND (reference sequence). The CDR3 region has the DNA TGTGCCAGTAGCCTAGGACAGGGCAACCTCTATGGCTACACCTTC. It codes for CASSLGQGNLYGYTF.

The V and J genes are TRBV4-1 and TRBJ2-7; 9 bases are shared with TRBD2. Germline loops: CDR1 MGHRA, CDR2 YSYEKL. The CDR3 runs to 16 residues. V was pared by 4 bases and J by 3 bases, with 10 bases of the junction left unmatched. CDR3 sequence: CASSPLGVAGDYEQYF. In DNA, the CDR3 is TGCGCCAGCAGCCCCCTGGGAGTAGCGGGGGACTACGAGCAGTACTTC.

The chain's CDR3 is CASSVKRGSRETQYF. The CDR3 coding sequence is TGTGCCAGCAGCGTAAAGCGGGGGAGCCGGGAGACCCAGTACTTC. The gene calls are TRBV6-5 and TRBJ2-5, with 8 bases matching TRBD2. There are 15 residues in the CDR3. With V trimmed by 6 bases and J by 5 bases, 11 bases remained unmatched. Per germline, CDR1 MNHEY and CDR2 SVGAGI.

The rearrangement links TRBV9 to TRBJ2-3; TRBD1 matches at 9 bases. The CDR3 has 15 amino acids. Germline trimming cut 5 bases from V and 3 bases from J; bases unmatched to any gene: 7. The germline V gene encodes CDR1 SGDLS and CDR2 YYNGEE. The CDR3 reads CASRLGQGLTDTQYF. In DNA, the CDR3 is TGTGCCAGCAGGTTAGGACAGGGGCTAACAGATACGCAGTATTTT.